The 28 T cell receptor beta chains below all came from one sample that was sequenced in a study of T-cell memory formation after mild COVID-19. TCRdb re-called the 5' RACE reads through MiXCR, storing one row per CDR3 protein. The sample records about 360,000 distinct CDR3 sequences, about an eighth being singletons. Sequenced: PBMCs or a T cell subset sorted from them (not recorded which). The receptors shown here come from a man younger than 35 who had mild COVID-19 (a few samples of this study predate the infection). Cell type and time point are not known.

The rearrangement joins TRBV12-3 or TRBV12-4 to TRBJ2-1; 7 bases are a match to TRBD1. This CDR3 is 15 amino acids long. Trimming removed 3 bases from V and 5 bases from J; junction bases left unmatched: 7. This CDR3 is CASSFRQGRDNEQFF. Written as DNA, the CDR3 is TGTGCCAGCAGTTTTAGACAGGGAAGAGACAATGAGCAGTTCTTC.

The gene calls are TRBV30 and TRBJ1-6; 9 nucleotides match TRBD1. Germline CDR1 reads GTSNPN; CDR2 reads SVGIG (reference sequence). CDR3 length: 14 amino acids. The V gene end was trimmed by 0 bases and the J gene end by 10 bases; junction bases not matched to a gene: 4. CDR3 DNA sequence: TGTGCCTGGAGTGTGGACAGGGGATCCTCACCCCTCCACTTT. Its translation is CAWSVDRGSSPLHF.

For the CDR3, the DNA is TGTGCCAGCTCCCCCAACGGGGGCTTTAAGTTATATACGCAGTATTTT. It specifies CASSPNGGFKLYTQYF. The rearrangement links TRBV27 to TRBJ2-3, with D perhaps given as TRBD1 or TRBD2 (6 bases each). Germline V gene sequence: CDR1 MNHEY, CDR2 SMNVEV (reference sequence). V was trimmed by 8 bases and J by 7 bases, leaving 25 bases between them. This CDR3 has 16 residues.

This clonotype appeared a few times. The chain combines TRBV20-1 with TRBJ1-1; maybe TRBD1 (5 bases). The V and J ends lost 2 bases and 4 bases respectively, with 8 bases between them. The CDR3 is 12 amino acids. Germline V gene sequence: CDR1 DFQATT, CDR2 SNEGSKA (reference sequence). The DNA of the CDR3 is TGCAGTGCTAGACTCGGGGGCACTGAAGCTTTCTTT. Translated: CSARLGGTEAFF.

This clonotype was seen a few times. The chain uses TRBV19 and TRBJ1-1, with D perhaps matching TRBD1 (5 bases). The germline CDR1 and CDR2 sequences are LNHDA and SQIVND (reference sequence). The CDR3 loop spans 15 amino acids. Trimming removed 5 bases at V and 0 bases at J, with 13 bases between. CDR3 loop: CASSAPGGVNTEAFF. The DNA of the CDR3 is TGTGCCAGTAGTGCCCCGGGGGGGGTGAACACTGAAGCTTTCTTT.

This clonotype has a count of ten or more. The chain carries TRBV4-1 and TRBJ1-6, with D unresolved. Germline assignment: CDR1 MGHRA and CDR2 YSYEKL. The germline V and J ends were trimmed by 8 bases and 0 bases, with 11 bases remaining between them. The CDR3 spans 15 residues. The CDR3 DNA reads TGCGCCAGCGGTCTGGGGAGCTCCTATAATTCACCCCTCCACTTT. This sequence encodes CASGLGSSYNSPLHF.

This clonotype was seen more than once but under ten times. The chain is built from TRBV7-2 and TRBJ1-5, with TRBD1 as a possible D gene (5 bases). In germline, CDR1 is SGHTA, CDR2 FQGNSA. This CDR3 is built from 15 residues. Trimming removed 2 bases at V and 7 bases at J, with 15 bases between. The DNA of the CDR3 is TGTGCCAGCAGCTTAAGCGGAGTTCAGGGCCAGCCCCAGCATTTT. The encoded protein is CASSLSGVQGQPQHF.

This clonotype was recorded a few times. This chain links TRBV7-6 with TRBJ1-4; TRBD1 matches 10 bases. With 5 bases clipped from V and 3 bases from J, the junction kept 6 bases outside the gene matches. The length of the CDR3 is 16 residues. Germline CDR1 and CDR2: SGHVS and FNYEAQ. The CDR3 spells CASSLGQGVSNEKLFF. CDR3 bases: TGTGCCAGCAGCCTCGGACAGGGGGTTTCTAATGAAAAACTGTTTTTT.

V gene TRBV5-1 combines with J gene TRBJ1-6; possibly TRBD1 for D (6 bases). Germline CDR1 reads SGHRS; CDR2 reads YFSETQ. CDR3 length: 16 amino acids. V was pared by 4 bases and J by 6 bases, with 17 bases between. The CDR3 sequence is CASSQELQGSNSPLHF. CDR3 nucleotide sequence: TGCGCCAGCAGCCAAGAATTACAGGGAAGTAATTCACCCCTCCACTTT.

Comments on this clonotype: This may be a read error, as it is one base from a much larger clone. The CDR3 DNA reads as TGTGCCAGCAGTCGGGGGGTAACCGGGGAGCTGTTTTTT. This gives the protein CASSRGVTGELFF. This sequence joins TRBV12-3 or TRBV12-4 and TRBJ2-2; 7 bases fit TRBD2. The CDR3 has 13 residues. After removal of 5 bases from V and 5 bases from J, the junction contained 2 bases not matched to a gene.

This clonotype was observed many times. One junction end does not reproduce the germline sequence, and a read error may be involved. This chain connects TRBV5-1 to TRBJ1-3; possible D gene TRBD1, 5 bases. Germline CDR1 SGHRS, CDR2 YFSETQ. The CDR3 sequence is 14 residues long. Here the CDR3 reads CASSLDSSGNTIYF. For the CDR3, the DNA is TGTGCCAGCTCACTCGACAGCTCTGGAAACACCATATATTTT.

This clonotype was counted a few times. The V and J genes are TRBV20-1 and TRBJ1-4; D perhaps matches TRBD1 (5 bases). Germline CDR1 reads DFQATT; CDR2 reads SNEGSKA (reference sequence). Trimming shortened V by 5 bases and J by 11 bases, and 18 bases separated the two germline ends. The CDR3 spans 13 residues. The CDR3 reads CSAVGYQGGKLFF. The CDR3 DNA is TGCAGTGCTGTGGGGTACCAGGGTGGCAAACTGTTTTTT.

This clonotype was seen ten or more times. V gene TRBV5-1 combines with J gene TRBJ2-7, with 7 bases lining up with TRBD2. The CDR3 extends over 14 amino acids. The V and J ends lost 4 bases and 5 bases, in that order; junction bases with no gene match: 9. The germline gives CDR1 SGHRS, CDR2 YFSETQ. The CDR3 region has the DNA TGCGCCAGCAGCAGAGGCGGGGGAAGAGACGAGCAGTACGTC. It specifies CASSRGGGRDEQYV.

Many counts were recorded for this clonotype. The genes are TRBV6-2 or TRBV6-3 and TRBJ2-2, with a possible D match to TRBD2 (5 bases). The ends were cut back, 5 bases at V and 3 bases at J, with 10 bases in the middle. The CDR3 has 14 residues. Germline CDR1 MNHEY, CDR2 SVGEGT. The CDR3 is CASSGGADTGELFF. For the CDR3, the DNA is TGTGCCAGCAGTGGCGGAGCGGACACCGGGGAGCTGTTTTTT.

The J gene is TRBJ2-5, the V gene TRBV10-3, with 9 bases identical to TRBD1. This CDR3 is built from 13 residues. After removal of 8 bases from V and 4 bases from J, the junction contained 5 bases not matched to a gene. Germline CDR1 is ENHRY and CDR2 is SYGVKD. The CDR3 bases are TGTGCCATCGGAAAGACAGGGGGAGAGACCCAGTACTTC. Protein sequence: CAIGKTGGETQYF.

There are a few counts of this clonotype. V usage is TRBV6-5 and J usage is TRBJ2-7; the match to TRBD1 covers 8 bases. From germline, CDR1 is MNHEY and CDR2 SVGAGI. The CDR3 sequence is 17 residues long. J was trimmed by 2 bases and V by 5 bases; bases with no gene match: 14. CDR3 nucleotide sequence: TGTGCCAGCAGTCCATCTCCCGACAGGGGATCTCCCTACGAGCAGTACGTC. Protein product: CASSPSPDRGSPYEQYV.

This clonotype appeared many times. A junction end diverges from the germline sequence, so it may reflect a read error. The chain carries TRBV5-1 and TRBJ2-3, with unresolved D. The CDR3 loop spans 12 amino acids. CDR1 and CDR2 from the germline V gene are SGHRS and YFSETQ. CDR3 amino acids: CASSLDADTQYF. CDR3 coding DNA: TGTGCCAGCAGCTTAGACGCAGATACGCAGTATTTT.

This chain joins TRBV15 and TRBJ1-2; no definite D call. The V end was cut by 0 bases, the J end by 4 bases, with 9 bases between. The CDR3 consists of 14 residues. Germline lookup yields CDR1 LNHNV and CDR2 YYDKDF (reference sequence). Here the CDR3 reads CATSRDHTVYGYTF. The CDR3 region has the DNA TGTGCCACCAGCAGAGATCACACAGTCTATGGCTACACCTTC.

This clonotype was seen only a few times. The CDR3 DNA reads TGTGCCAGCAGCTGGCAGGACAGGTCGAAGTTCTTC. Protein: CASSWQDRSKFF. The chain combines TRBV7-9 with TRBJ2-1; 7 bases line up with TRBD1. V shed 4 bases and J 14 bases; nucleotides not matched to a gene: 8. CDR1 SEHNR and CDR2 FQNEAQ come from the germline V gene (reference sequence). This CDR3 spans 12 amino acids.

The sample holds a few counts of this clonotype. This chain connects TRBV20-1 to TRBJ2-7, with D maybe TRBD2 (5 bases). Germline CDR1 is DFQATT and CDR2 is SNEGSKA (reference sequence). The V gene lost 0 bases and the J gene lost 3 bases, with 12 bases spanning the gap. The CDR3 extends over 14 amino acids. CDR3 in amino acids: CSARDRRGFYEQYF. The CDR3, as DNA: TGCAGTGCTAGAGATCGAAGAGGGTTCTACGAGCAGTACTTC.

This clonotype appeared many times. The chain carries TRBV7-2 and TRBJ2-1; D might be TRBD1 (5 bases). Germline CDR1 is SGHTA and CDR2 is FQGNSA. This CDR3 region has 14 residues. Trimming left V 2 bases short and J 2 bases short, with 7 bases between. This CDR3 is CASSLSGPYNEQFF. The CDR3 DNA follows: TGTGCCAGCAGCTTATCAGGGCCCTACAATGAGCAGTTCTTC.

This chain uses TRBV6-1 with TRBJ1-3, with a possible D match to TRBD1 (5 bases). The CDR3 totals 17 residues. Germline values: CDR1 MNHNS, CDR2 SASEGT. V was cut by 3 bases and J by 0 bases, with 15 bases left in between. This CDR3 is CASSEIWGGISGNTIYF. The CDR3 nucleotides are TGTGCCAGCAGTGAGATTTGGGGCGGTATCTCTGGAAACACCATATATTTT.

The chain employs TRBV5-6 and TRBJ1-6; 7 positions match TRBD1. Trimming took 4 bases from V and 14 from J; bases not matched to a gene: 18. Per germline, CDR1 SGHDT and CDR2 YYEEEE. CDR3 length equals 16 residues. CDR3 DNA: TGTGCCAGCAGCCCTCAGACAGGGAGCCGAGCTTTGGCCCTCCACTTT. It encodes CASSPQTGSRALALHF.

Written as DNA, the CDR3 is TGTGCCAGCAGCCGGAAACCGAACACTGAAGCTTTCTTT. Protein product: CASSRKPNTEAFF. The chain combines TRBV5-8 with TRBJ1-1; no reliable D call. CDR3 length: 13 residues. CDR1 SGHTS and CDR2 YDEGEE come from the germline V gene. Trimming stripped 4 bases from V and 1 base from J, with 8 bases between. The full variable domain, with the rest looked up from reference TRBV5-8 and TRBJ1-1, is EAGVTQSPTHLIKTRGQQATLRCSPISGHTSVYWYQQALGLGLQFLLWYDEGEERNRGNFPPRFSGRQFPNYSSELNVNALELEDSALYLCASSRKPNTEAFFGQGTRLTVV.

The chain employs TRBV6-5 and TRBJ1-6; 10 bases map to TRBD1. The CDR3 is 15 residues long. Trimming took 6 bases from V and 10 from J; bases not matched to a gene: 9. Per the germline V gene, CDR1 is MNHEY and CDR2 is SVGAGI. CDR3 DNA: TGTGCCAGCAGGTACGCCGGGACAGGGGAATCACCCCTCCACTTT. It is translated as CASRYAGTGESPLHF.

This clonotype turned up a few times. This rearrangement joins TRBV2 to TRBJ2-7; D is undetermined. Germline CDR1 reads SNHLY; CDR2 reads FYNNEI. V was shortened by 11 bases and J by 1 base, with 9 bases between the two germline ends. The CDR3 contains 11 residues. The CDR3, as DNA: TGTGCCGGTCGGGTGTCCTACGAGCAGTACTTC. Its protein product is CAGRVSYEQYF.

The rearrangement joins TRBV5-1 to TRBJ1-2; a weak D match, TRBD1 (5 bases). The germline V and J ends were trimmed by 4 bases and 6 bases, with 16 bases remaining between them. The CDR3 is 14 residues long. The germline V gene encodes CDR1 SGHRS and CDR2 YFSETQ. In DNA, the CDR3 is TGCGCCAGCAGCGACCGGGACGGAGCCAATGGCTACACCTTC. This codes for CASSDRDGANGYTF. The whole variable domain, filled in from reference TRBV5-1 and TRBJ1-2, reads KAGVTQTPRYLIKTRGQQVTLSCSPISGHRSVSWYQQTPGQGLQFLFEYFSETQRNKGNFPGRFSGRQFSNSRSEMNVSTLELGDSALYLCASSDRDGANGYTFGSGTRLTVV.

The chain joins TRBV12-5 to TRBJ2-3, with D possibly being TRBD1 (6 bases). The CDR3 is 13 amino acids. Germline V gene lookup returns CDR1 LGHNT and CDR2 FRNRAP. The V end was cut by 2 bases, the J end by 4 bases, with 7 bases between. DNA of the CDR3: TGTGCTAGTGGTTTGTCAGGGGCAGATACGCAGTATTTT. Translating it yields CASGLSGADTQYF.